This T cell receptor beta chain emerged from a study of blood T cells in healthy people across ages. V shed 4 bases, J shed 13 bases, and the junction held 18 bases outside the gene matches. The CDR3 length is 16 residues. Germline V gene sequence: CDR1 SGHTA, CDR2 FQGNSA. Of note for this clonotype: No antigen is known for it.

The use of a sample-barcoded 5' primer and a J-beta primer mix characterized a second PCR of roughly 6 to 11 cycles. One entry per CDR3 protein results from TCRdb running MiXCR on the 5' RACE reads. The table has approximately 670,000 distinct CDR3 sequences, approximately 40% seen once; the top ten hold about 32%. Study-wide points: CMV status of donors was unknown, possibly confounding expanded clonotype changes. Age brought a roughly linear fall in TCR beta diversity measured per million T cells. Unsorted PBMC material precluded a definitive naive versus antigen-experienced comparison.

This chain uses TRBV7-2 with TRBJ2-4, with 8 positions matching TRBD1. The sample comprised blood. The TCR comes from an elderly man in good health. In DNA, the CDR3 is TGTACCAGCAGCTCTCCCCAGGGGGCGACCCTGGGGGAGCAGTACTTC. Translated: CTSSSPQGATLGEQYF. Filled out from reference TRBV7-2 and TRBJ2-4, the complete variable domain reads GAGVSQSPSNKVTEKGKDVELRCDPISGHTALYWYRQSLGQGLEFLIYFQGNSAPDKSGLPSDRFSAERTGGSVSTLTIQRTQQEDSAVYLCTSSSPQGATLGEQYFGAGTRLSVL.